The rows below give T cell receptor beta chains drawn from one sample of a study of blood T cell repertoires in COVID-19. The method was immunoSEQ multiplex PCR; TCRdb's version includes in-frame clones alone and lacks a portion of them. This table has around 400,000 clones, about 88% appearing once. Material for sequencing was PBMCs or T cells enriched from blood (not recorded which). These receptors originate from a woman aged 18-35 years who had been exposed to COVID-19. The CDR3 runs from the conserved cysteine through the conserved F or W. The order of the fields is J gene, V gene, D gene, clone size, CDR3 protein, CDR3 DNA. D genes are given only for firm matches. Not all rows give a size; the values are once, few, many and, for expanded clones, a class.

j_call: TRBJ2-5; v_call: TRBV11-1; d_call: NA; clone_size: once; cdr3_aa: CASSLEETQYF; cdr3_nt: TGTGCCAGCAGCCTCGAAGAGACCCAGTACTTC
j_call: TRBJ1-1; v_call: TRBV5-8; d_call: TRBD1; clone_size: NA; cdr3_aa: CASSLTWTGLNTEAFF; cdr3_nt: TGTGCCAGCAGCTTGACCTGGACAGGCTTGAACACTGAAGCTTTCTTT
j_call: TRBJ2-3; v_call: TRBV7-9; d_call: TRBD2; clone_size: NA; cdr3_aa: CASSHRWSGRVDTQYF; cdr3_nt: TGTGCCAGCAGCCACCGGTGGAGCGGGAGGGTGGATACGCAGTATTTT
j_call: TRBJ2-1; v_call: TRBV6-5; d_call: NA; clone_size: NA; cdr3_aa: CASSYSRDPATGEQFF; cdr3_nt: TGTGCCAGCAGTTACTCCCGGGACCCAGCAACAGGGGAGCAGTTCTTC
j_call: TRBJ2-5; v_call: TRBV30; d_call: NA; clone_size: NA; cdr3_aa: CAWSPRVAVTGETQYF; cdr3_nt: TGTGCCTGGAGTCCCCGGGTAGCGGTGACCGGGGAGACCCAGTACTTC
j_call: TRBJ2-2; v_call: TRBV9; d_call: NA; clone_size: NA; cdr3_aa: CASSRLTGNTGELFF; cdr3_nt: TGTGCCAGCAGCCGACTCACTGGGAACACCGGGGAGCTGTTTTTT
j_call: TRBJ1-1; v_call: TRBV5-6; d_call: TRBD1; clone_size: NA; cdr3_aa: CASSLQGPMNTEAFF; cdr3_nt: TGTGCCAGCAGTTTACAGGGGCCTATGAACACTGAAGCTTTCTTT
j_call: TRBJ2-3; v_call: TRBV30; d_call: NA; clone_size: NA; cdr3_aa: CAWNLGTTSRPASTDTQYF; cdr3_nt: TGTGCCTGGAACCTCGGGACAACCTCCAGACCAGCTAGCACAGATACGCAGTATTTT
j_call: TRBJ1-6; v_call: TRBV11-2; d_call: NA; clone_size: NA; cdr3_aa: CASSERGTNSPLHF; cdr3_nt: TGTGCCAGCAGCGAGCGGGGAACTAATTCACCCCTCCACTTT
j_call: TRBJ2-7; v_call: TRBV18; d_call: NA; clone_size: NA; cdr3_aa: CASSPEGLEQYF; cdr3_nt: TGTGCCAGCTCACCCGAGGGTCTCGAGCAGTACTTC
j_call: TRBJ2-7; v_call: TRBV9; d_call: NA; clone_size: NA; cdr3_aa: CASSVGGALGEQYF; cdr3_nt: TGTGCCAGCAGCGTAGGTGGGGCCCTAGGCGAGCAGTACTTC
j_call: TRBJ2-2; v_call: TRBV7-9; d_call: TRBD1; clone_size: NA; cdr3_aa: CASSLSLGQVNTGELFF; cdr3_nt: TGTGCCAGCAGCTTGTCCCTGGGACAGGTGAACACCGGGGAGCTGTTTTTT
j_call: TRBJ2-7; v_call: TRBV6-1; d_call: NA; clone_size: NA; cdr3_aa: CASSDRGEQYF; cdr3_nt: TGTGCCAGCAGTGACAGGGGCGAGCAGTACTTC
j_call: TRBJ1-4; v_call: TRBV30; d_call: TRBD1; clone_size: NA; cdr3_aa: CAWSQPGQGQFPSEKLFF; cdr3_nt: TGTGCCTGGAGCCAACCGGGACAGGGTCAGTTCCCTAGTGAAAAACTGTTTTTT
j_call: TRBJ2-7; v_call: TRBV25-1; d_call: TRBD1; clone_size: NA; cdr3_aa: CASSEDRGLVYEQYF; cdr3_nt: TGTGCCAGCAGTGAAGACAGGGGGCTCGTCTACGAGCAGTACTTC
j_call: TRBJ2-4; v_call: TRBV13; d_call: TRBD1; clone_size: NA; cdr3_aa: CASSSGGANIQYF; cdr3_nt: TGTGCCAGCAGCTCAGGGGGCGCGAACATTCAGTACTTC
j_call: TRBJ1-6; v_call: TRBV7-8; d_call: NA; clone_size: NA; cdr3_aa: CASSFPGGGSPLHF; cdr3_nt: TGTGCCAGCAGCTTTCCTGGAGGTGGTTCACCCCTCCACTTT
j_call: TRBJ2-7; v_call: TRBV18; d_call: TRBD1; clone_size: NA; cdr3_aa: CASSRSRDSSYEQYF; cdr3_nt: TGTGCCAGCTCACGGAGCCGGGACAGCTCCTACGAGCAGTACTTC
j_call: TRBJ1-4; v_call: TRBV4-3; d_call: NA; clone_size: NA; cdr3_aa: CASSQQDQLFF; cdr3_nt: TGCGCCAGCAGCCAACAGGATCAACTGTTTTTT
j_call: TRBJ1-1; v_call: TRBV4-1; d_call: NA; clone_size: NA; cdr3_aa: CASSQDGAPNTEAFF; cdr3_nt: TGCGCCAGCAGCCAAGATGGGGCCCCGAACACTGAAGCTTTCTTT
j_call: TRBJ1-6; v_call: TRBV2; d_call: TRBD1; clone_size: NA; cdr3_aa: CASSADRVDSPLHF; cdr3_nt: TGTGCCAGCAGTGCGGACAGGGTCGATTCACCCCTCCACTTT
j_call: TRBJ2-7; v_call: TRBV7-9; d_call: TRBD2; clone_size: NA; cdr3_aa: CASSWGLAGREQYF; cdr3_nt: TGTGCCAGCAGCTGGGGACTAGCGGGTCGGGAGCAGTACTTC
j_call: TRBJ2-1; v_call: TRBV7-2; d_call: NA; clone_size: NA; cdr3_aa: CASSLLLGAIEQFF; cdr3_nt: TGTGCCAGCAGCCTCCTATTGGGCGCAATTGAGCAGTTCTTC
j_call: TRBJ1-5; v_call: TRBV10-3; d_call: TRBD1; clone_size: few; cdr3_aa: CAISDLGQGNQPQHF; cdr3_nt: TGTGCCATCAGTGATTTGGGACAGGGCAATCAGCCCCAGCATTTT
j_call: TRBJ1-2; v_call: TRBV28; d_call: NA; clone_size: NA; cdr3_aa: CASSYPLGQGNYGYTF; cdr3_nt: TGTGCCAGCAGTTACCCACTGGGGCAGGGCAACTATGGCTACACCTTC
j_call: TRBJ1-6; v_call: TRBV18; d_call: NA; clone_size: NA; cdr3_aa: CASSPTKRDGDSPLHF; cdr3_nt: TGTGCCAGCTCACCCACCAAGCGGGACGGAGATTCACCCCTCCACTTT
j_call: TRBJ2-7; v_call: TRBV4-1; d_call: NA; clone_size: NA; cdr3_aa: CASSQGPSPTSAGQGEQYF; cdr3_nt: TGCGCCAGCAGCCAAGGGCCATCCCCGACGTCGGCAGGTCAAGGTGAGCAGTACTTC
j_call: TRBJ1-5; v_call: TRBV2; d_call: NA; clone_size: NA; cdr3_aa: CASDMSNQPQHF; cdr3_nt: TGTGCCAGCGACATGAGCAATCAGCCCCAGCATTTT
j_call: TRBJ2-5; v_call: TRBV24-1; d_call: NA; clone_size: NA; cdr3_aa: CATSDATEETQYF; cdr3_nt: TGTGCCACCAGTGACGCGACAGAAGAGACCCAGTACTTC
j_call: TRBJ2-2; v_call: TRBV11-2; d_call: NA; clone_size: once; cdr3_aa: CASSAGVNTGELFF; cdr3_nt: TGTGCCAGCAGCGCCGGGGTGAACACCGGGGAGCTGTTTTTT
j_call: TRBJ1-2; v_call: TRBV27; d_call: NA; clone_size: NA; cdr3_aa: CASSPNVAGYGYTF; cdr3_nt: TGTGCCAGCAGCCCCAACGTCGCGGGCTATGGCTACACCTTC
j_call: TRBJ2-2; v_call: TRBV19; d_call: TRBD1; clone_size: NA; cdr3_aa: CASRDRVARELFF; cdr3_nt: TGTGCCAGTCGAGACAGGGTAGCCAGGGAGCTGTTTTTT
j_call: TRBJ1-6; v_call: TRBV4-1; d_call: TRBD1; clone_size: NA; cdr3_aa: CASSLRGPGESPLHF; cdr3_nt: TGCGCCAGCAGCCTGAGGGGGCCAGGGGAATCACCCCTCCACTTT
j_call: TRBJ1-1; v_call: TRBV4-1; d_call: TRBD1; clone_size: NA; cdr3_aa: CASSQSRGQRTEAFF; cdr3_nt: TGCGCCAGCAGCCAATCCAGGGGGCAGCGCACTGAAGCTTTCTTT
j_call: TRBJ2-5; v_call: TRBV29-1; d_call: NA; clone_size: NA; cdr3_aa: CSVERQGQETQYF; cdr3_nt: TGCAGCGTTGAAAGGCAGGGCCAAGAGACCCAGTACTTC
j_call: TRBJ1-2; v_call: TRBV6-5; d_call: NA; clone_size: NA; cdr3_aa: CASGSWNNYGYTF; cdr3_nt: TGTGCCTCCGGGTCCTGGAATAACTATGGCTACACCTTC
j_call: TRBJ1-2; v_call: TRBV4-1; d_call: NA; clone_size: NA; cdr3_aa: CASSQDGTNGYGYTF; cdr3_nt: TGCGCCAGCAGCCAAGATGGGACAAACGGGTATGGCTACACCTTC
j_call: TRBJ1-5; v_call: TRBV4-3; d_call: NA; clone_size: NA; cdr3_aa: CASSQDSRDQPQHF; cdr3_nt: TGCGCCAGCAGCCAAGATTCCAGGGATCAGCCCCAGCATTTT
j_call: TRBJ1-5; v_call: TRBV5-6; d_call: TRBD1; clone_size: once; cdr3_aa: CASSFGSQGANQPQHF; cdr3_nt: TGTGCCAGCAGCTTTGGGTCACAGGGGGCGAATCAGCCCCAGCATTTT
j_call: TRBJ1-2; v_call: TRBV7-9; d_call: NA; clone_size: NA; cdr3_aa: CASSLTETNYGYTF; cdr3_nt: TGTGCCAGCAGCTTAACAGAAACTAACTATGGCTACACCTTC
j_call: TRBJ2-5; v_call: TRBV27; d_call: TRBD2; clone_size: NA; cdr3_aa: CASSLVGSGGWLETQYF; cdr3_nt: TGTGCCAGTTCCCTTGTAGGTAGCGGGGGATGGCTAGAGACCCAGTACTTC
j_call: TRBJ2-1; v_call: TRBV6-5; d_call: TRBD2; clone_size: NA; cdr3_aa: CASSYVSGTRYNEQFF; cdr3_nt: TGTGCCAGCAGTTACGTCTCCGGGACTAGGTACAATGAGCAGTTCTTC